The clone carrying this T cell receptor (beta chain) turned up a few times. Antigen unknown. The record originates from a study of graft-versus-host responses after intestinal transplantation. General study findings and limits: Early after transplant, HvG clones declined as circulating GvH clones peaked. Investigators detected GvH clones in recipient marrow, with some emerging earlier in ileum or blood.

The repertoire was sequenced with immunoSEQ multiplex PCR; TCRdb's copy has only in-frame clones and lacks some. This table holds 20,000 to 30,000 clones, over 65% found once. Looked up from germline, CDR1 is PRHDT and CDR2 is FYEKMQ (reference sequence). Between the trimmed V and J ends, which lost 2 bases and 5 bases, there was a span of 9 bases. There are 13 residues in the CDR3. The sequence came from a human patient who received an intestinal transplant, so some T cells may come from the graft donor. This chain links TRBV13 with TRBJ2-5; the D gene is possibly TRBD2 (6 bases). The material sequenced was PBMCs, taken 28 days after intestinal transplant. The CDR3 spells CASSLYSGETQYF. In DNA, the CDR3 is TGTGCCAGCAGCTTATATAGCGGTGAGACCCAGTACTTC.